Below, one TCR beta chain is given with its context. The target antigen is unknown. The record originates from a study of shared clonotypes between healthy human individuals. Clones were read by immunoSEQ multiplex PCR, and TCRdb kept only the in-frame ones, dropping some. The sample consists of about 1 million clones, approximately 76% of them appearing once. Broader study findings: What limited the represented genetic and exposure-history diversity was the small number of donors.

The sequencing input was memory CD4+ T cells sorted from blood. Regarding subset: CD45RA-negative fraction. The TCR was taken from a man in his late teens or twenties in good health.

The CDR3 DNA reads as TGTGCCAGCAGCTTAGTTGACGGGGCAAGTCAGCCCCAGCATTTT. Amino acids: CASSLVDGASQPQHF. The chain employs TRBV7-2 and TRBJ1-5; tentatively, D is TRBD1 (5 bases). CDR3 size: 15 residues. V was cut by 1 base and J by 6 bases, with 13 bases left in between. Germline CDR1 SGHTA, CDR2 FQGNSA.